This T cell receptor beta chain appears in the sequencing data of a study of blood T cell repertoires in COVID-19. Trimming removed 2 bases from V and 6 bases from J; junction bases left unmatched: 7. CDR3 length equals 15 residues. Germline V gene data show CDR1 as SGDLS and CDR2 as YYNGEE. Some clones are missing from TCRdb's copy, which holds only in-frame ones; the method was immunoSEQ multiplex PCR. The table includes about 440,000 clones, 87% detected once. Sequencing was performed on PBMCs or T cells enriched from blood (not recorded which). The chain has TRBV9 and TRBJ2-3, with 9 bases identical to TRBD2. The TCR originated in a woman aged 18-35 years with acute COVID-19. CDR3: CASSVGRGGVDTQYF. DNA of the CDR3: TGTGCCAGCAGCGTCGGGCGGGGGGGAGTGGATACGCAGTATTTT.